One and the same sample provided the 24 T cell receptor beta chains below, sequenced in a study of spatial heterogeneity in lung cancer. TCRdb processed the 5' RACE reads anew with MiXCR; each CDR3 protein has one entry. The sample includes some 83,000 distinct CDR3 sequences, about 20% seen only once; the top ten take around 6.6%. Indicated time point: sample taken at primary tumor resection. Whole RNA came from tumor, nontumor lung or frozen PBMC and was sequenced without being sorted. Here the sequenced sample was PBMCs, taken at surgery. These receptors were taken from a male donor with early-stage non-small cell lung cancer.

This chain connects TRBV3-1 to TRBJ1-2; TRBD1 matches 8 bases. V lost 3 bases to trimming and J lost 4 bases; unmatched junction nucleotides: 4. The germline gives CDR1 LGHDT, CDR2 YNNKEL (reference sequence). This CDR3 contains 14 residues. The DNA for the CDR3 is TGTGCCAGCAGCCACCCCGGACAGGGCTATGGCTACACCTTC. It specifies CASSHPGQGYGYTF.

The gene calls are TRBV12-3 or TRBV12-4 and TRBJ2-2; 10 bases match TRBD1. The length of the CDR3 is 16 residues. The V gene end was trimmed by 5 bases and the J gene end by 3 bases; junction bases not matched to a gene: 6. The CDR3 DNA reads TGTGCCAGCAGTACCGGGACAGGGGTCGACACCGGGGAGCTGTTTTTT. It yields the protein CASSTGTGVDTGELFF.

The sample holds a few counts of this clonotype. The chain links TRBV7-9 to TRBJ1-2; D uncertain. The CDR3 has 13 amino acids. CDR1 is SEHNR and CDR2 is FQNEAQ in the germline V gene (reference sequence). Trimming shortened V by 1 base and J by 8 bases, and 11 bases separated the two germline ends. The CDR3 sequence is CASSLERVGGYTF. The CDR3 DNA reads TGTGCCAGCAGCTTAGAAAGGGTAGGAGGCTACACCTTC.

This clonotype came up a few times. This chain uses TRBV18 with TRBJ1-2; the D is unclear. V lost 0 bases and J 4 bases, leaving 6 bases between the germline ends. The CDR3 has 13 amino acids. Per the germline V gene, CDR1 is KGHSH and CDR2 is LQKENI. CDR3 in amino acids: CASSPPTAYGYTF. The CDR3 DNA reads TGTGCCAGCTCACCACCGACGGCCTATGGCTACACCTTC.

This chain uses TRBV7-9 with TRBJ2-7; D is perhaps TRBD1 or TRBD2 (5 bases each). Trimming removed 4 bases at V and 7 bases at J, with 14 bases between. Germline V gene data show CDR1 as SEHNR and CDR2 as FQNEAQ (reference sequence). The CDR3 has 13 amino acids. CDR3 sequence: CASSSSYGGEQYF. The CDR3 nucleotides are TGTGCCAGCAGCTCCAGCTATGGGGGAGAGCAGTACTTC.

This clonotype was seen a handful of times. V usage is TRBV7-6 and J usage is TRBJ2-7; the match to TRBD2 covers 14 bases. Germline V gives CDR1 SGHVS, CDR2 FNYEAQ. Trimming at V came to 5 bases and at J to 5 bases, leaving 5 bases not matched to a gene. The CDR3 runs to 15 residues. The CDR3: CASSRGLAGVNEQYF. In DNA form, the CDR3 reads TGTGCCAGCAGCAGGGGACTAGCGGGAGTGAACGAGCAGTACTTC.

This clonotype was found many times. The chain uses TRBV20-1 and TRBJ2-1, with 10 bases aligning to TRBD1. The CDR3 loop spans 14 amino acids. Germline V gene data show CDR1 as DFQATT and CDR2 as SNEGSKA (reference sequence). V shed 1 base and J 7 bases; nucleotides not matched to a gene: 4. The CDR3 DNA sequence: TGCAGTGCTAGAGTGGGACAGGGGATAAATGAGCAGTTCTTC. Translated: CSARVGQGINEQFF.

V and J are TRBV28 and TRBJ2-6; no reliable D call. The V gene lost 4 bases and the J gene lost 0 bases, with 4 bases spanning the gap. Germline V gene data show CDR1 as MDHEN and CDR2 as SYDVKM. The CDR3 is 14 amino acids. CDR3 nucleotides: TGTGCCAGCAGTTCGGGCTCTGGGGCCAACGTCCTGACTTTC. The encoded protein is CASSSGSGANVLTF.

Ten or more counts support this clonotype. The chain joins TRBV28 to TRBJ2-5, with 9 positions matching TRBD1. Trimming removed 8 bases from V and 4 bases from J; junction bases left unmatched: 5. There are 13 residues in the CDR3. CDR1 is MDHEN, CDR2 SYDVKM, per germline. The CDR3 reads CASLTGGRETQYF. The DNA for the CDR3 is TGTGCCAGCCTGACAGGGGGAAGAGAGACCCAGTACTTC.

This clonotype was picked up a small number of times. V gene TRBV28 combines with J gene TRBJ2-3; 8 nucleotides match TRBD1. Trimming cost V 4 bases and J 6 bases; bases outside gene matches: 12. CDR1 and CDR2 from the germline V gene are MDHEN and SYDVKM. The CDR3 is made up of 16 amino acids. The CDR3 loop reads CASSSTGQGSRDTQYF. CDR3 coding DNA: TGTGCCAGCAGTTCCACCGGACAGGGTTCCCGGGATACGCAGTATTTT.

This clonotype appeared once. The chain recombines TRBV5-1 with TRBJ2-3; a weak D match, TRBD2 (6 bases). Per germline, CDR1 SGHRS and CDR2 YFSETQ. The CDR3 is 14 residues long. V shed 0 bases and J shed 2 bases, with 7 bases lying between them. The CDR3 coding sequence is TGCGCCAGCAGCTTGGGGGACTTCACAGATACGCAGTATTTT. The encoded protein is CASSLGDFTDTQYF. The whole variable domain, remainder taken from reference TRBV5-1 and TRBJ2-3, is KAGVTQTPRYLIKTRGQQVTLSCSPISGHRSVSWYQQTPGQGLQFLFEYFSETQRNKGNFPGRFSGRQFSNSRSEMNVSTLELGDSALYLCASSLGDFTDTQYFGPGTRLTVL.

This clonotype has just a few counts. The gene calls are TRBV4-1 and TRBJ2-3, with 9 bases lining up with TRBD1. V was clipped by 0 bases and J by 5 bases; unmatched bases: 12. CDR3 length: 18 residues. The germline gives CDR1 MGHRA, CDR2 YSYEKL. DNA of the CDR3: TGCGCCAGCAGCCAAGATACCCCCCAACAGGGGGCGAAAGATACGCAGTATTTT. Its translation: CASSQDTPQQGAKDTQYF.

This clonotype was counted at least ten times. The chain couples TRBV29-1 to TRBJ2-1, with a possible D match to TRBD1 (6 bases). The germline V gene has CDR1 SQVTM and CDR2 ANQGSEA. The CDR3 spans 14 residues. V dropped 2 bases and J dropped 5 bases, with 13 bases sitting between them. As DNA, the CDR3 is TGCAGCGTTGAAAGTCCCAGGGGCGACAATGAGCAGTTCTTC. This encodes CSVESPRGDNEQFF.

The chain combines TRBV7-2 with TRBJ1-5; no clear D gene. Trimming cost V 3 bases and J 4 bases, with 10 bases left between them. The CDR3 covers 14 residues. The germline V gene encodes CDR1 SGHTA and CDR2 FQGNSA. CDR3 loop: CASSLGALNQPQHF. The CDR3, as DNA: TGTGCCAGCAGCTTGGGCGCTCTTAATCAGCCCCAGCATTTT.

The gene calls are TRBV5-1 and TRBJ2-1; 8 nucleotides line up with TRBD2. V dropped 4 bases and J dropped 7; count of bases not matched to a gene: 10. This CDR3 contains 15 residues. The germline V gene encodes CDR1 SGHRS and CDR2 YFSETQ. The DNA for the CDR3 is TGCGCCAGCAGCCCCGGGGGGGCCCTCTCTAATGAGCAGTTCTTC. Amino acids: CASSPGGALSNEQFF.

The gene calls are TRBV11-3 and TRBJ2-1; 9 nucleotides align to TRBD2. V was clipped by 8 bases and J by 3 bases; unmatched bases: 5. Germline-derived CDR1 and CDR2 are SGHNT and YENEEA. The length of the CDR3 is 14 residues. DNA for the CDR3: TGTGCCAGCGGTAGCGGGAGAAGCTACAATGAGCAGTTCTTC. It specifies CASGSGRSYNEQFF. Full variable domain (rest looked up from reference TRBV11-3 and TRBJ2-1): EAGVVQSPRYKIIEKKQPVAFWCNPISGHNTLYWYLQNLGQGPELLIRYENEEAVDDSQLPKDRFSAERLKGVDSTLKIQPAELGDSAVYLCASGSGRSYNEQFFGPGTRLTVL.

This clonotype showed up many times. The chain joins TRBV4-3 to TRBJ2-2, with 9 bases matching TRBD1. V gave up 2 bases and J gave up 0 bases; unmatched junction bases: 4. Germline V gene data show CDR1 as LGHNA and CDR2 as YSLEER. This CDR3 spans 17 amino acids. The CDR3: CASSQLQGASNTGELFF. The CDR3 region has the DNA TGCGCCAGCAGCCAATTACAGGGGGCCTCGAACACCGGGGAGCTGTTTTTT.

The chain recombines TRBV2 with TRBJ2-1, with TRBD2 matching over 8 bases. This CDR3 contains 15 residues. Losses at the gene ends were 3 bases for V and 7 bases for J; bases not matched to a gene: 8. The germline V gene has CDR1 SNHLY and CDR2 FYNNEI. The CDR3 loop reads CASSDSLAGINEQFF. The CDR3 nucleotides read TGTGCCAGCAGTGACAGTCTAGCGGGCATTAATGAGCAGTTCTTC.

The V gene is TRBV24-1, the J gene TRBJ2-2; D call uncertain. CDR1 KGHDR and CDR2 SFDVKD come from the germline V gene. The V gene lost 2 bases and the J gene lost 3 bases, with 6 bases spanning the gap. The CDR3 has 14 residues. CDR3 nucleotides: TGTGCCACCAGTGATTGGAGCTACACCGGGGAGCTGTTTTTT. Translating gives CATSDWSYTGELFF.

The chain employs TRBV20-1 and TRBJ2-5, with D maybe TRBD1 (6 bases). Germline V gene lookup returns CDR1 DFQATT and CDR2 SNEGSKA (reference sequence). Trimming pared 0 bases from V and 4 bases from J, leaving 12 bases between. This CDR3 has 14 amino acids. The CDR3 DNA follows: TGCAGTGCTAGAGATCCAGGGGCCGGAGAGACCCAGTACTTC. This sequence encodes CSARDPGAGETQYF.

The chain combines TRBV29-1 with TRBJ1-4; D is perhaps TRBD1 (6 bases). The germline V gene has CDR1 SQVTM and CDR2 ANQGSEA. Trimming removed 6 bases at V and 8 bases at J, with 16 bases between. The CDR3 has 13 amino acids. As DNA, the CDR3 is TGCAGCGTGAGGGGGGCAGGTACGGAAAAACTGTTTTTT. Translated: CSVRGAGTEKLFF.

This clonotype was recorded a few times. The genes are TRBV11-3 and TRBJ2-1; tentative D call: TRBD1 (5 bases). Germline V gives CDR1 SGHNT, CDR2 YENEEA. The V gene lost 3 bases and the J gene lost 6 bases, with 9 bases spanning the gap. The CDR3 has 13 amino acids. The CDR3 DNA reads as TGTGCCAGCAGCTTCCAGGGAATCAATGAGCAGTTCTTC. As protein: CASSFQGINEQFF.

The chain combines TRBV5-1 with TRBJ2-1; 8 bases are shared with TRBD1. V lost 4 bases and J lost 4; bases outside the gene matches: 7. Germline CDR1 SGHRS, CDR2 YFSETQ. The CDR3 is made up of 15 amino acids. CDR3 in DNA: TGCGCCAGCAGCGCGACAGGGGACCTTTACAATGAGCAGTTCTTC. It yields the protein CASSATGDLYNEQFF.

This clonotype came up many times. The chain carries TRBV20-1 and TRBJ1-5, with D unclear. This CDR3 is 16 amino acids long. Germline V CDR1 and CDR2: DFQATT, SNEGSKA (reference sequence). Between the trimmed V and J ends, which lost 2 bases and 0 bases, there was a span of 14 bases. CDR3 sequence reads: CSARLPSQYSNQPQHF. In DNA, the CDR3 is TGCAGTGCTAGACTCCCGTCACAGTATAGCAATCAGCCCCAGCATTTT.